This T cell receptor beta chain was sequenced for a study of T cells in localized non-small cell lung cancer. Notes on this clone: What it recognizes is unknown.

Some clones are missing from TCRdb's copy, which holds only in-frame ones; the method was immunoSEQ multiplex PCR. The table records about 54,000 clones, approximately 82% of them present only once. CDR1 and CDR2 from the germline V gene are SGHKS and YYEKEE (reference sequence). Trimming cost V 1 base and J 7 bases; bases outside gene matches: 15. This CDR3 has 18 residues. Regarding the study as a whole: In adjacent lung, a median around 52 of the top 100 tumor clones were found. Heterogeneity is still possible, as just one tumor region was sequenced. Maximal T cell clonality occurred in uninvolved adjacent lung, with tumor ranking below it. An association was observed between higher blood T cell density and longer overall survival.

The sample here was peripheral blood, taken before any cancer treatment. The receptor's source is an older female donor with stage II squamous cell lung carcinoma. The V and J genes are TRBV5-5 and TRBJ2-7, with TRBD1 identical over 12 bases. CDR3 sequence reads: CASSLLGNLGDRGREQYF. The CDR3 DNA follows: TGTGCCAGCAGCTTGCTCGGAAATTTGGGGGACAGGGGGCGAGAGCAGTACTTC.